This T cell receptor beta chain was sequenced in a study of T cells after yellow fever vaccination. About the research overall: Low-cell-number fractions were prepared with SMART-Seq v4 Ultra Low Input. Study-level results: Researchers cautioned that FACS-sorted repertoires could harbor abundant clonotypes contaminating from the bulk population.

This clonotype was counted many times. Its specificity is unknown. Germline V gene sequence: CDR1 SGHTA, CDR2 FQGNSA. The CDR3 covers 14 residues. The V end was cut by 5 bases, the J end by 2 bases, with 12 bases between. TCRdb analysed the 5' RACE reads with MiXCR anew, one entry per CDR3 protein. The sample has hundreds of thousands of distinct CDR3 sequences; roughly a sixth are singletons. This TCR was sampled from a man younger than 35 who received the YFV17D yellow fever vaccine. The chain links TRBV7-2 to TRBJ2-5; D possibly matches TRBD1 or TRBD2 (6 bases each). The sequenced sample was PBMCs, obtained 5 days after the first yellow fever vaccination. Here the CDR3 reads CASSLQGTQETQYF. CDR3 DNA sequence: TGTGCCAGCAGCCTTCAGGGGACTCAAGAGACCCAGTACTTC.